This paragraph covers one T cell receptor beta chain sequence. Its specificity is unknown. Germline-derived CDR1 and CDR2 are MDHEN and SYDVKM. The CDR3 loop spans 14 amino acids. The ends lost 7 bases at V and 2 bases at J; junction bases unmatched: 7. The sample originates from a study of cytomegalovirus exposure and HLA in healthy donors. Study conclusions and caveats: Earlier analysis looked at TCR beta V segments, and most were productive about 90% or about 30% of the time. Most likely, a cluster of highly shared sequence variants arose as a sequencing artifact.

Vbeta (60) and Jbeta (13) primers were used in the PCR. Repertoires were generated with immunoSEQ multiplex PCR, while TCRdb's copy carries only in-frame clones and drops some. The data show tens of thousands of clones, approximately 80% seen once. The V call is TRBV28, the J call TRBJ1-2, with 7 positions matching TRBD1. The TCR was taken from a woman between 40 and 50 years old in good health and CMV-seropositive. Sequencing input: PBMCs. CDR3: CASITGDANYGYTF. CDR3 nucleotides: TGTGCCAGCATTACAGGGGATGCGAACTATGGCTACACCTTC.